This TCR beta chain was sequenced in a study of blood T cell repertoires in COVID-19. Profiling relied on immunoSEQ multiplex PCR, and the TCRdb table lists in-frame clones only, not all of them. This sample carries 650,000 to 800,000 clones, 85% to 90% of them seen once, and the ten largest clones take about 0.26%. The CDR3 loop spans 16 amino acids. Germline V CDR1 and CDR2: LNHDA, SQIVND (reference sequence). Trimming took off 5 bases at V and 2 bases at J, with 16 bases between the two ends. This clone was found a few times. Input material: peripheral blood. This chain links TRBV19 with TRBJ2-1; possible D gene TRBD2, 5 bases. The receptor's source is a woman between 18 and 30 years old with acute or convalescent COVID-19. In DNA form, the CDR3 reads TGTGCCAGTAGTCTTCCAGCGGTCCTCACCTACAATGAGCAGTTCTTC. Translated: CASSLPAVLTYNEQFF.